This TCR beta chain was found in a study of blood T cell repertoires in COVID-19 (dated by TCRdb to about 2020). Study-wide context: Collaborator samples came from the United States, Italy and Spain and covered acute and convalescent phases of COVID-19. The prospective study material was composed of cDNA or gDNA derived from T cells, B-cell-depleted T cells, or PBMCs. Subjects who had been exposed to COVID-19, were actively infected with it, or had recovered from it provided the deeply sampled blood TCRbeta repertoires that made up the dataset. The repertoires were made available in a free public database intended to serve as a resource for research on the immune response to SARS-CoV-2. The samples were drawn from two sources: the first 160 participants of the ongoing ImmuneRACE study, and 1,000 to 1,500 subjects contributed by 6 global collaborators. The sample metadata nearly always contained a de-identified subject ID, COVID-19 status, age in years and sex. HLA class I and class II types, where available, came from metadata supplied by the sample provider rather than from assay-based typing.

The germline V gene gives CDR1 as MGHRA and CDR2 as YSYEKL. Including cysteine and phenylalanine, the CDR3 has 16 amino acids. Only the CDR3 portion is preserved as DNA: 48 bases, with reading frame beginning at the first base. Germline trimming: 2 bases from V, 7 bases from J; junction bases outside gene matches: 11. Findings and caveats that apply to the study as a whole: Clinical and demographic metadata were provided uncurated, with the amount varying by source and participant.

Each collaborating institution followed its own protocols to collect whole blood in K2EDTA tubes. Collaborator samples were shipped for TCRbeta analysis as frozen whole blood, isolated PBMCs, or DNA extracted from either sample type. As to this clone: No cognate antigen has been identified for it. No base-level quality is on record; no much larger clone is a single base apart.

TCRbeta CDR3 regions were amplified from genomic DNA using the immunoSEQ Assay, a bias-controlled multiplex PCR. The source study handled its data this way. Within the assay, amplification of reference gene primers was used to estimate how many nucleated cells each sample contained. To quantify the absolute abundance of each unique TCRbeta CDR3 rearrangement, sequence reads were collapsed and filtered. For each sample, productive Simpson clonality was calculated as the square root of Simpson's diversity index across productive rearrangements. The table comes from immuneACCESS by way of TCRdb, which keeps in-frame sequences with V and J called. Part of the clones is missing from these tables; in studies checked, under half for an unresolved V gene and the rest for unknown reasons. Clone size and the V and J calls come from that table; the DNA yielded D and trimming. The sample includes about 300,000 clones, with 87% observed a single time. The top ten constitute around 2.1% of the sample.

Sequenced input: peripheral blood. The sequence was obtained from a man aged 18 to 29 with active or convalescent COVID-19. The chain couples TRBV4-1 to TRBJ2-7; 10 central bases correspond to TRBD2. This receptor carries the CDR3 CASSQKMALAGEEQYF. The DNA is TGCGCCAGCAGCCAAAAAATGGCGCTAGCGGGAGAGGAGCAGTACTTC.